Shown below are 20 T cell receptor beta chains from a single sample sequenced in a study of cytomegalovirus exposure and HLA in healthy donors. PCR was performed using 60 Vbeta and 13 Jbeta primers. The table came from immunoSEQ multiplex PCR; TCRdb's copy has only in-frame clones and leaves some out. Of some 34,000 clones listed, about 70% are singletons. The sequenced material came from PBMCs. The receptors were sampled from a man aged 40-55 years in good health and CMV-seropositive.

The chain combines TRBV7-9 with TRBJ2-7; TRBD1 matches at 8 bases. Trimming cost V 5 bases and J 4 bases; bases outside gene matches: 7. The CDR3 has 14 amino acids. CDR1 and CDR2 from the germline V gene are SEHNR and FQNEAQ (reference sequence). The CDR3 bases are TGTGCCAGCAGCGAAGGACAGGGTCGGTACGAGCAGTACTTC. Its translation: CASSEGQGRYEQYF. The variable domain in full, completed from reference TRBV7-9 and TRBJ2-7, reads DTGVSQNPRHKITKRGQNVTFRCDPISEHNRLYWYRQTLGQGPEFLTYFQNEAQLEKSRLLSDRFSAERPKGSFSTLEIQRTEQGDSAMYLCASSEGQGRYEQYFGPGTRLTVT.

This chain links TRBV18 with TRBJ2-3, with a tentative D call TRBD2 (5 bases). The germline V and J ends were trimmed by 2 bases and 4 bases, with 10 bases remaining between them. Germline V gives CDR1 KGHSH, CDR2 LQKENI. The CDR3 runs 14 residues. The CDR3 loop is CASSPGPGADTQYF. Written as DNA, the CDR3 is TGTGCCAGCTCACCAGGTCCCGGGGCAGATACGCAGTATTTT.

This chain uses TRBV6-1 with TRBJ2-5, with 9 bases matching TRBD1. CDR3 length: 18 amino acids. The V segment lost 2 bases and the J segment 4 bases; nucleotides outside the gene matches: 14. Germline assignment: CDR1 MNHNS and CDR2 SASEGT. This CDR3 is CASSERYSGTGRGETQYF. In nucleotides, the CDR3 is TGTGCCAGCAGTGAAAGATACTCCGGGACAGGGCGAGGAGAGACCCAGTACTTC.

The CDR3 DNA reads TGTGCCAGCAGTTTTTGGGGACAGGGCCCCTATGGCTACACCTTC. It specifies CASSFWGQGPYGYTF. The rearrangement uses TRBV28 and TRBJ1-2; 9 positions match TRBD1. CDR1 is MDHEN, CDR2 SYDVKM, per germline. Trimming removed 3 bases from V and 4 bases from J; junction bases left unmatched: 6. CDR3 length: 15 amino acids.

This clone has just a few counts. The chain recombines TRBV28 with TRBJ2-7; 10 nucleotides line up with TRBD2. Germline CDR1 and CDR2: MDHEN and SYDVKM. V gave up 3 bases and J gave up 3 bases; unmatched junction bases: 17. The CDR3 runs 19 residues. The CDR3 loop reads CASSFRGIASGGAFYEQYF. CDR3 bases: TGTGCCAGCAGTTTTAGGGGGATTGCTAGCGGGGGAGCATTCTACGAGCAGTACTTC. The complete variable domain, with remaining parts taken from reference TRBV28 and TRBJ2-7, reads DVKVTQSSRYLVKRTGEKVFLECVQDMDHENMFWYRQDPGLGLRLIYFSYDVKMKEKGDIPEGYSVSREKKERFSLILESASTNQTSMYLCASSFRGIASGGAFYEQYFGPGTRLTVT.

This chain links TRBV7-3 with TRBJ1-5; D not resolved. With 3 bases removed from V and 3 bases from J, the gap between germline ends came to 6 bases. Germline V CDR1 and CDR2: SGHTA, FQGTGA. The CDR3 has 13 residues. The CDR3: CASSFDTNQPQHF. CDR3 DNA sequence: TGTGCCAGCAGCTTTGACACCAATCAGCCCCAGCATTTT.

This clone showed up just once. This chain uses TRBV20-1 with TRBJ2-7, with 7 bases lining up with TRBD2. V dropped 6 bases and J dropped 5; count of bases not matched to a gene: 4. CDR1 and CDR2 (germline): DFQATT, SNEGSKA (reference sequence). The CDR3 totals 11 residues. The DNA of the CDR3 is TGCAGTGCGGGGGGGTACGACGAGCAGTACTTC. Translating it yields CSAGGYDEQYF.

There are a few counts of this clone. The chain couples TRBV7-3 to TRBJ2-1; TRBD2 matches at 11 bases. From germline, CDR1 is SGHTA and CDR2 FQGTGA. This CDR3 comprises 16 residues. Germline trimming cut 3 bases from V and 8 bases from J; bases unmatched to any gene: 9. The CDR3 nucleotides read TGTGCCAGCAGCTTGGGTAGCGGGGGGGCCTTTGATGAGCAGTTCTTC. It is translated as CASSLGSGGAFDEQFF.

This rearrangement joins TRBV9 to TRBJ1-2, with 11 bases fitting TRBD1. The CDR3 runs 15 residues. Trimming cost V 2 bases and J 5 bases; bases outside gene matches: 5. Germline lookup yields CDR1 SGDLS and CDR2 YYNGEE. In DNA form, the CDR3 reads TGTGCCAGCAGCGTCGGACAGGGGGCAACGTATGGCTACACCTTC. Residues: CASSVGQGATYGYTF.

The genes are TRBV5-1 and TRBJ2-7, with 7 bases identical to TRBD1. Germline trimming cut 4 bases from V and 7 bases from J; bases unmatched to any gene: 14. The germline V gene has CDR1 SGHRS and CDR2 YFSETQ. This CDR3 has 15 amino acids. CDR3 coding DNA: TGCGCCAGCAGCCCCCTTCGACAGGGAACGAGAGAGCAGTACTTC. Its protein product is CASSPLRQGTREQYF.

The CDR3 loop is CASSLTTLNTEAFF. CDR3 DNA sequence: TGCGCCAGCAGTTTGACTACCTTGAACACTGAAGCTTTCTTT. The chain combines TRBV5-1 with TRBJ1-1, with no clear D. Per germline, CDR1 SGHRS and CDR2 YFSETQ. This CDR3 region has 14 residues. V lost 5 bases to trimming and J lost 0 bases, with 11 bases between them.

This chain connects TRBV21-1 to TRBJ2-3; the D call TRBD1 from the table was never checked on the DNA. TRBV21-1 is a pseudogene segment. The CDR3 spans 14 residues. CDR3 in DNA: TGTGCCAGCAGGGGGCAGCCTGGCACAGATACGCAGTATTTT. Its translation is CASRGQPGTDTQYF.

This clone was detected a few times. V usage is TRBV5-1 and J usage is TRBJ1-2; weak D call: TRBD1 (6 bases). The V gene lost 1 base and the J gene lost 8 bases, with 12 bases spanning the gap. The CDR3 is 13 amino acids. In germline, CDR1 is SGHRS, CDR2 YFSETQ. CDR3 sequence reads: CASSLSGATGYTF. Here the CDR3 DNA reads TGCGCCAGCAGCTTGTCAGGGGCCACAGGCTACACCTTC.

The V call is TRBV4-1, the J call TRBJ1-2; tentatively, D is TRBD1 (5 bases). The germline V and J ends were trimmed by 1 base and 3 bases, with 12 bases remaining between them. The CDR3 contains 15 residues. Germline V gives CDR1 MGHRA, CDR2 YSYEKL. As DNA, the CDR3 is TGCGCCAGCAGCCAAGGAGGCCTGGGGCACTATGGCTACACCTTC. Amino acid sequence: CASSQGGLGHYGYTF.

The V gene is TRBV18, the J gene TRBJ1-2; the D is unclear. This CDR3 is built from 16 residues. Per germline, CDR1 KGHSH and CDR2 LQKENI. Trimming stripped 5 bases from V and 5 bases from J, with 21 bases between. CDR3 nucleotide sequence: TGTGCCAGCTCAATAGCGCCCCCCAAAGGGCCTTATGGCTACACCTTC. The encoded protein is CASSIAPPKGPYGYTF.

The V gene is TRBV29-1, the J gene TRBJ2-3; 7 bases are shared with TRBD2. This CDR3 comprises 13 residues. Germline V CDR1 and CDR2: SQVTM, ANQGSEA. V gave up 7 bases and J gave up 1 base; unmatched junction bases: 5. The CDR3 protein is CSGRLARTDTQYF. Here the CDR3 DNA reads TGCAGCGGAAGACTAGCCCGCACAGATACGCAGTATTTT.

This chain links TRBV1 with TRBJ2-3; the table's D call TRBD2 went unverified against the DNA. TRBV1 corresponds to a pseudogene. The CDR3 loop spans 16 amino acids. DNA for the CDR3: TGCACCAGCAGCCAAGCCAAGGGAGAGGGCACAGATACGCAGTATTTT. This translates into CTSSQAKGEGTDTQYF.

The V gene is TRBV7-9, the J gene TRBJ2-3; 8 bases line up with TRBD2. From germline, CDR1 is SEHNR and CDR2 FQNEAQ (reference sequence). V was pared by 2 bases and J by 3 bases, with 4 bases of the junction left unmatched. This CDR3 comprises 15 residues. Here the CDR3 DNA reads TGTGCCAGCAGCTTACTGGGACTAGTGACAGATACGCAGTATTTT. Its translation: CASSLLGLVTDTQYF.

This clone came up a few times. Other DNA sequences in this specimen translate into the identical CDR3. Written as DNA, the CDR3 is TGTGCCAGCAGTGCCGTGACAGGGAGCACAGATACGCAGTATTTT. Protein sequence: CASSAVTGSTDTQYF. The V gene is TRBV6-4, the J gene TRBJ2-3, with 7 nucleotides matching TRBD1. This CDR3 spans 15 amino acids. J was trimmed by 0 bases and V by 4 bases; bases with no gene match: 4. From germline, CDR1 is MRHNA and CDR2 SNTAGT.

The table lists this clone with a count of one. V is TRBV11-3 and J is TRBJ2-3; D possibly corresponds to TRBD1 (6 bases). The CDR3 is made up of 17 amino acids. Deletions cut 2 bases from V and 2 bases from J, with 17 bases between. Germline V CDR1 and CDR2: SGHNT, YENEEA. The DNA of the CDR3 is TGTGCCAGCAGCTTACCTACACCCCAGGGGTACACAGATACGCAGTATTTT. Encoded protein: CASSLPTPQGYTDTQYF.